What follows are 27 T cell receptor beta chains derived from one specimen sequenced in a study of blood T cell repertoires in COVID-19. Sequencing was performed with immunoSEQ multiplex PCR; in TCRdb, only in-frame clones are kept and a portion is missing. The sample has 250,000 to 300,000 clones; around 85% are singletons. Sequencing input: peripheral blood. All receptors come from a man over 45 with active or convalescent COVID-19.

The chain joins TRBV24-1 to TRBJ2-7; D remains unclear. CDR3 length: 15 amino acids. Germline V gene lookup returns CDR1 KGHDR and CDR2 SFDVKD. Trimming took 5 bases from V and 0 from J, leaving 13 bases between them. CDR3 coding DNA: TGTGCCACCAGTGTCGGCAGATCTAGCTCCTACGAGCAGTACTTC. It codes for CATSVGRSSSYEQYF.

The V gene is TRBV21-1, the J gene TRBJ2-1; the table's D call of TRBD2 was not tested on the DNA. TRBV21-1 is annotated as a pseudogene. This CDR3 spans 19 amino acids. The CDR3 spells CASVSGLAEGGNSYNEQFF. The CDR3 DNA reads TGTGCCAGCGTCTCGGGACTAGCGGAAGGGGGGAACTCCTACAATGAGCAGTTCTTC.

The rearrangement links TRBV3-1 (or the pseudogene TRBV3-2) to TRBJ2-3; the D gene is possibly TRBD1 (6 bases). Germline assignment: CDR1 LGHDT and CDR2 YNNKEL (reference sequence). V lost 8 bases and J lost 5, with 14 bases in between. The CDR3 has 13 residues. The CDR3 region is CASRRGTKDTQYF. The CDR3 DNA follows: TGTGCCAGCCGTAGGGGGACCAAAGATACGCAGTATTTT.

In the case of this clone: Other nucleotide sequences from this sample produce the same CDR3. The rearrangement joins TRBV7-3 to TRBJ2-7; the match to TRBD1 covers 7 bases. CDR3 length: 14 amino acids. CDR1 and CDR2 (germline): SGHTA, FQGTGA. Germline trimming cut 5 bases from V and 3 bases from J; bases unmatched to any gene: 7. The CDR3 DNA is TGTGCCAGCAGCCCAACCCGGGACAGCTACGAGCAGTACTTC. This sequence encodes CASSPTRDSYEQYF.

The J gene is TRBJ1-1, the V gene TRBV14, with D possibly matching TRBD1 (5 bases). V was cut by 0 bases and J by 7 bases, with 15 bases left in between. The CDR3 length is 15 residues. CDR1 and CDR2 from the germline V gene are SGHDN and FVKESK. Here the CDR3 DNA reads TGTGCCAGCAGCCAAGAAGGTGGGGGAGGGATTGAAGCTTTCTTT. It yields the protein CASSQEGGGGIEAFF.

The chain couples TRBV24-1 to TRBJ2-1; 11 bases agree with TRBD1. With V trimmed by 12 bases and J by 2 bases, 8 bases remained unmatched. This CDR3 has 15 residues. The germline gives CDR1 KGHDR, CDR2 SFDVKD. This chain's CDR3 is CASSRTGGAYNEQFF. The CDR3 DNA reads as TGTGCCTCCTCCCGGACAGGGGGCGCCTACAATGAGCAGTTCTTC.

There are a few counts of this clone. The chain carries TRBV14 and TRBJ2-1; 8 bases agree with TRBD2. Germline V lookup: CDR1 SGHDN, CDR2 FVKESK. The CDR3 totals 18 residues. The junction had 18 bases not matched to a gene; V was cut back by 4 bases and J by 7 bases. DNA of the CDR3: TGTGCCAGCAGCCCCCGAACTAGCGGTTACAACGTCGGTAATGAGCAGTTCTTC. Protein product: CASSPRTSGYNVGNEQFF.

The chain combines TRBV18 with TRBJ2-1; TRBD1 matches 9 bases. Trimming took 6 bases from V and 5 from J; bases not matched to a gene: 8. This CDR3 comprises 15 residues. CDR1 is KGHSH and CDR2 is LQKENI in the germline V gene. The CDR3 protein is CASSGDRELDNEQFF. CDR3 bases: TGTGCCAGCTCTGGGGACAGGGAGTTGGACAATGAGCAGTTCTTC. Looking up the rest from reference TRBV18 and TRBJ2-1 gives the full variable domain: NAGVMQNPRHLVRRRGQEARLRCSPMKGHSHVYWYRQLPEEGLKFMVYLQKENIIDESGMPKERFSAEFPKEGPSILRIQQVVRGDSAAYFCASSGDRELDNEQFFGPGTRLTVL.

The V and J genes are TRBV19 and TRBJ2-4, with a weak D call TRBD2 (5 bases). This CDR3 contains 16 residues. Germline V lookup: CDR1 LNHDA, CDR2 SQIVND (reference sequence). V shed 1 base and J shed 5 bases, with 15 bases lying between them. The CDR3 sequence is CASSIGEGLRENIQYF. The DNA of the CDR3 is TGTGCCAGTAGTATAGGAGAAGGGCTGAGGGAAAACATTCAGTACTTC.

This clone was found a few times. This chain uses TRBV5-1 with TRBJ1-5; TRBD1 aligns across 10 bases. Germline V gene data show CDR1 as SGHRS and CDR2 as YFSETQ. J lost 3 bases, V lost 4 bases, and 4 bases had no gene match. The length of the CDR3 is 15 residues. CDR3 DNA: TGCGCCAGCAGCCAGGGGACAGGGGTCAATCAGCCCCAGCATTTT. It translates to CASSQGTGVNQPQHF.

This chain joins TRBV18 and TRBJ2-1; 9 bases agree with TRBD1. The CDR3 is 17 residues long. J lost 3 bases, V lost 3 bases, and 9 bases had no gene match. CDR1 KGHSH and CDR2 LQKENI come from the germline V gene. CDR3 nucleotides: TGTGCCAGCTCACCTTACACAGGGGGCGAGGGCTACAATGAGCAGTTCTTC. Its protein product is CASSPYTGGEGYNEQFF.

The V call is TRBV5-4, the J call TRBJ2-5, with TRBD2 identical over 11 bases. Germline values: CDR1 SGHNT, CDR2 YYREEE (reference sequence). The ends lost 4 bases at V and 4 bases at J; junction bases unmatched: 9. The CDR3 has 16 amino acids. The CDR3 region is CASSPLAGVSGETQYF. As DNA, the CDR3 is TGTGCCAGCAGCCCACTAGCGGGAGTATCGGGAGAGACCCAGTACTTC. The full variable domain, its missing parts supplied by reference TRBV5-4 and TRBJ2-5, is ETGVTQSPTHLIKTRGQQVTLRCSSQSGHNTVSWYQQALGQGPQFIFQYYREEENGRGNFPPRFSGLQFPNYSSELNVNALELDDSALYLCASSPLAGVSGETQYFGPGTRLLVL.

The chain joins TRBV5-1 to TRBJ2-1; 8 bases map to TRBD1. Germline V gives CDR1 SGHRS, CDR2 YFSETQ. This CDR3 region has 15 residues. J was trimmed by 0 bases and V by 5 bases; bases with no gene match: 4. CDR3 in amino acids: CASRGQVSSYNEQFF. CDR3 bases: TGCGCCAGCAGGGGACAGGTAAGCTCCTACAATGAGCAGTTCTTC.

This clone has a handful of counts. The chain uses TRBV30 and TRBJ1-2; 12 bases align to TRBD1. The CDR3 is made up of 15 amino acids. The germline V gene encodes CDR1 GTSNPN and CDR2 SVGIG (reference sequence). Trimming took 2 bases from V and 6 from J; bases not matched to a gene: 7. The CDR3 DNA reads as TGTGCCTGGAGTTTTGGGGACAGGGGGCTTGATGGCTACACCTTC. Translation gives CAWSFGDRGLDGYTF.

The V call is TRBV27, the J call TRBJ1-2, with D tentatively TRBD1 (5 bases). The V gene's germline CDR1 is MNHEY and CDR2 SMNVEV (reference sequence). V was cut by 5 bases and J by 5 bases, with 12 bases left in between. The CDR3 runs to 13 residues. The CDR3 DNA sequence: TGTGCCAGCAGTGGGGGGGTGCGGTATGGCTACACCTTC. Its translation: CASSGGVRYGYTF.

This chain uses TRBV6-5 with TRBJ1-2, with a weak D call TRBD1 (6 bases). CDR1 and CDR2 (germline): MNHEY, SVGAGI. The CDR3 length is 15 residues. V was trimmed by 7 bases and J by 5 bases, leaving 20 bases between them. CDR3 in amino acids: CASNPISQGGYGYTF. The CDR3 DNA is TGTGCCAGCAACCCGATATCTCAAGGGGGATATGGCTACACCTTC.

This sequence joins TRBV5-4 and TRBJ2-5; D uncertain. CDR1 and CDR2 from the germline V gene are SGHNT and YYREEE (reference sequence). The ends were cut back, 3 bases at V and 1 base at J, with 13 bases in the middle. This CDR3 spans 15 amino acids. The CDR3 DNA sequence: TGTGCCAGCAGCTCGGAAGCGCACCCCCAAGAGACCCAGTACTTC. Translating gives CASSSEAHPQETQYF.

This clone has a handful of counts. This chain joins TRBV15 and TRBJ1-2; possible D gene TRBD1, 5 bases. In germline, CDR1 is LNHNV, CDR2 YYDKDF (reference sequence). The V gene lost 1 base and the J gene lost 4 bases, with 10 bases spanning the gap. The CDR3 extends over 14 amino acids. The CDR3 sequence: CATSRGGGSYGYTF. The CDR3 DNA reads as TGTGCCACCAGCAGAGGGGGGGGAAGCTATGGCTACACCTTC. Supplemented by reference TRBV15 and TRBJ1-2, the full variable domain reads DAMVIQNPRYQVTQFGKPVTLSCSQTLNHNVMYWYQQKSSQAPKLLFHYYDKDFNNEADTPDNFQSRRPNTSFCFLDIRSPGLGDTAMYLCATSRGGGSYGYTFGSGTRLTVV.

The chain has TRBV24-1 and TRBJ2-3, with TRBD2 matching over 14 bases. Germline CDR1 KGHDR, CDR2 SFDVKD. CDR3 size: 15 residues. The V segment lost 10 bases and the J segment 1 base; nucleotides outside the gene matches: 3. The CDR3 DNA sequence: TGTGCCACGGCGACTAGCGGGAGGGGCACAGATACGCAGTATTTT. This codes for CATATSGRGTDTQYF.

The chain employs TRBV29-1 and TRBJ1-1, with a weak D call TRBD1 (6 bases). V lost 4 bases to trimming and J lost 5 bases, with 11 bases between them. The V gene's germline CDR1 is SQVTM and CDR2 ANQGSEA. This CDR3 contains 12 residues. The CDR3 region has the DNA TGCAGCGTTGTCGGGCAGGGGACTGAAGCTTTCTTT. As protein: CSVVGQGTEAFF.

In its sample, this clone was seen once. CDR3 in DNA: TGTGCCAGCAGCGGCAGGGTTTGGCCGCCACCCGGGGGGAATGAGCAGTTCTTC. It encodes CASSGRVWPPPGGNEQFF. The rearrangement joins TRBV7-9 to TRBJ2-1; 7 bases line up with TRBD2. This CDR3 is 18 amino acids long. In germline, CDR1 is SEHNR, CDR2 FQNEAQ (reference sequence). The V segment lost 5 bases and the J segment 7 bases; nucleotides outside the gene matches: 20.

As for this clone: In the same sample, other DNA sequences code for this CDR3. The chain recombines TRBV5-1 with TRBJ2-7, with D possibly TRBD1 on 7 matching bases. CDR1 and CDR2 (germline): SGHRS, YFSETQ. Trimming pared 4 bases from V and 6 bases from J, leaving 14 bases between. CDR3 length: 13 residues. The CDR3 reads CASSLQGGREQYF. The CDR3 DNA reads as TGCGCCAGCAGCCTTCAGGGGGGACGCGAGCAGTACTTC.

This clone appeared a single time. This rearrangement joins TRBV7-6 to TRBJ1-3; the match to TRBD1 covers 8 bases. V gave up 0 bases and J gave up 4 bases; unmatched junction bases: 11. The CDR3 sequence is 18 residues long. Germline V gene data show CDR1 as SGHVS and CDR2 as FNYEAQ. CDR3 coding DNA: TGTGCCAGCAGCTTAGCCCCCTTGGACAGGGCCGACGGAAACACCATATATTTT. As protein: CASSLAPLDRADGNTIYF.

V and J are TRBV28 and TRBJ2-7; D might be TRBD2 (6 bases). CDR1 is MDHEN and CDR2 is SYDVKM in the germline V gene. V was trimmed by 5 bases and J by 3 bases, leaving 14 bases between them. This CDR3 has 14 residues. CDR3 coding DNA: TGTGCCAGCAGTAGCTTAGGCGGGGACTACGAGCAGTACTTC. Protein product: CASSSLGGDYEQYF. Full variable domain (outside the CDR3, taken from reference TRBV28 and TRBJ2-7): DVKVTQSSRYLVKRTGEKVFLECVQDMDHENMFWYRQDPGLGLRLIYFSYDVKMKEKGDIPEGYSVSREKKERFSLILESASTNQTSMYLCASSSLGGDYEQYFGPGTRLTVT.

This chain connects TRBV7-3 to TRBJ2-2; the match to TRBD2 covers 7 bases. V gave up 2 bases and J gave up 0 bases; unmatched junction bases: 3. The CDR3 covers 16 residues. Germline CDR1 SGHTA, CDR2 FQGTGA. Here the CDR3 reads CASSLGRGSNTGELFF. CDR3 bases: TGTGCCAGCAGCTTAGGGCGGGGGTCGAACACCGGGGAGCTGTTTTTT.

This sequence joins TRBV19 and TRBJ2-1; D possibly corresponds to TRBD2 (5 bases). Germline V lookup: CDR1 LNHDA, CDR2 SQIVND (reference sequence). This CDR3 has 11 amino acids. V was shortened by 5 bases and J by 9 bases, with 8 bases between the two germline ends. The CDR3 spells CASSLGSEQFF. The CDR3 DNA sequence: TGTGCCAGTAGTCTTGGGAGTGAGCAGTTCTTC.

In its sample, this clone was seen a few times. The chain links TRBV28 to TRBJ1-5; the D gene is possibly TRBD1 (6 bases). The germline CDR1 and CDR2 sequences are MDHEN and SYDVKM. Trimming left V 7 bases short and J 3 bases short, with 16 bases between. The CDR3 length is 15 residues. The CDR3 here is CASTSTGLNNQPQHF. The DNA of the CDR3 is TGTGCCAGCACCTCCACAGGGCTAAACAATCAGCCCCAGCATTTT.